Shown below are 18 T cell receptor beta chains from a single sample sequenced in a study of T cell responses to AZD1222 COVID-19 vaccine. Sequenced by immunoSEQ multiplex PCR; TCRdb stores in-frame clones only, minus some. The sample has 90,000 to 150,000 clones, about nine tenths seen once. The sample was peripheral blood, taken 28 days after the second AZD1222 dose. The receptors were gathered from an adult who received the AZD1222 COVID-19 vaccine.

The V call is TRBV28, the J call TRBJ1-4; D not certain. Trimming stripped 0 bases from V and 8 bases from J, with 4 bases between. CDR1 is MDHEN and CDR2 is SYDVKM in the germline V gene. There are 12 residues in the CDR3. The CDR3 nucleotides read TGTGCCAGCAGTTTATGGTCAGAAAAACTGTTTTTT. Translated, it gives CASSLWSEKLFF.

The chain couples TRBV6-2 or TRBV6-3 to TRBJ1-1; the D gene is possibly TRBD1 (6 bases). Germline CDR1 MNHEY, CDR2 SVGEGT. V lost 6 bases and J lost 1, with 12 bases in between. The CDR3 covers 14 residues. The CDR3 is CASSRGQRNTEAFF. DNA of the CDR3: TGTGCCAGCAGCCGAGGACAGCGGAACACTGAAGCTTTCTTT.

CDR3 coding DNA: TGTGCCTGGAGTGCCTCACTAGCGGGGGGGTACAATGAGCAGTTCTTC. Protein product: CAWSASLAGGYNEQFF. The rearrangement joins TRBV30 to TRBJ2-1; 13 bases agree with TRBD2. The germline V gene encodes CDR1 GTSNPN and CDR2 SVGIG (reference sequence). The CDR3 is made up of 16 amino acids. V was clipped by 1 base and J by 4 bases; unmatched bases: 4.

The chain has TRBV19 and TRBJ2-7, with TRBD2 identical over 9 bases. Germline trimming cut 6 bases from V and 2 bases from J; bases unmatched to any gene: 5. The CDR3 length is 14 residues. CDR1 and CDR2 from the germline V gene are LNHDA and SQIVND (reference sequence). The CDR3 DNA sequence: TGTGCCAGTAGCCGGACTAGCGCAACCTACGAGCAGTACTTC. Translated, it gives CASSRTSATYEQYF.

CDR3 sequence reads: CAWIKMGQGRPYTF. The CDR3 DNA is TGTGCCTGGATCAAGATGGGACAGGGAAGGCCCTACACCTTC. V is TRBV30 and J is TRBJ1-2; 9 bases match TRBD1. Germline V gene data show CDR1 as GTSNPN and CDR2 as SVGIG (reference sequence). V was clipped by 4 bases and J by 10 bases; unmatched bases: 13. The CDR3 runs 14 residues. Using reference TRBV30 and TRBJ1-2 for the parts outside the CDR3, the full variable domain is SQTIHQWPATLVQPVGSPLSLECTVEGTSNPNLYWYRQAAGRGLQLLFYSVGIGQISSEVPQNLSASRPQDRQFILSSKKLLLSDSGFYLCAWIKMGQGRPYTFGSGTRLTVV.

This chain connects TRBV9 to TRBJ2-1, with D tentatively TRBD1 or TRBD2 (5 bases each). Germline CDR1 reads SGDLS; CDR2 reads YYNGEE. The V and J ends lost 7 bases and 0 bases respectively, with 8 bases between them. The CDR3 extends over 13 amino acids. The CDR3 loop reads CASGGDSYNEQFF. The CDR3 region has the DNA TGTGCCAGCGGGGGAGACTCCTACAATGAGCAGTTCTTC.

The chain employs TRBV19 and TRBJ2-7; no clear D gene. The CDR3 is made up of 14 amino acids. The germline CDR1 and CDR2 sequences are LNHDA and SQIVND (reference sequence). Between the trimmed V and J ends, which lost 6 bases and 0 bases, there was a span of 12 bases. The CDR3 sequence: CASRRQASSYEQYF. As DNA, the CDR3 is TGTGCCAGTAGGCGGCAGGCGAGCTCCTACGAGCAGTACTTC. Variable domain in full (rest from reference TRBV19 and TRBJ2-7): DGGITQSPKYLFRKEGQNVTLSCEQNLNHDAMYWYRQDPGQGLRLIYYSQIVNDFQKGDIAEGYSVSREKKESFPLTVTSAQKNPTAFYLCASRRQASSYEQYFGPGTRLTVT.

The chain employs TRBV7-2 and TRBJ2-7, with D perhaps TRBD1 or TRBD2 (5 bases each). Germline CDR1 SGHTA, CDR2 FQGNSA. The CDR3 runs 13 residues. The V end was cut by 6 bases, the J end by 6 bases, with 15 bases between. The CDR3 loop is CASSPGTSGEQYF. The CDR3 nucleotides read TGTGCCAGCAGTCCCGGGACCTCTGGCGAGCAGTACTTC.

As to this clone: One end of the junction is discordant with germline, which a read error may explain. The chain employs TRBV6-2 or TRBV6-3 and TRBJ1-1; D ambiguous. The CDR3 runs to 11 residues. CDR1 MNHEY and CDR2 SVGEGT come from the germline V gene. The CDR3 coding sequence is TGTGCCAGCAGTTCTTTCCTGGGATGGCAGTTT. Translation: CASSSFLGWQF.

In DNA form, the CDR3 reads TGTGCCAGCAGTTTACAAGGGGCATTGTCTTATGGCTACACCTTC. It specifies CASSLQGALSYGYTF. V and J are TRBV27 and TRBJ1-2; tentative D call: TRBD1 (5 bases). Germline lookup yields CDR1 MNHEY and CDR2 SMNVEV (reference sequence). V was cut by 2 bases and J by 5 bases, with 15 bases left in between. This CDR3 region has 15 residues.

This chain uses TRBV7-7 with TRBJ2-1; D is possibly TRBD1 (6 bases). This CDR3 has 14 amino acids. Germline assignment: CDR1 SSHAT and CDR2 FNYEAQ (reference sequence). V was clipped by 5 bases and J by 6 bases, with 14 bases between them. This CDR3 reads CASSPSGHLNEQFF. CDR3 nucleotide sequence: TGTGCCAGCAGCCCCTCGGGACATCTCAATGAGCAGTTCTTC.

V and J are TRBV6-6 and TRBJ1-2, with 7 bases matching TRBD1. Germline CDR1 and CDR2: MNHNY and SVGAGI (reference sequence). The CDR3 contains 14 residues. The J segment lost 7 bases and the V segment lost 5 bases, leaving 10 bases of the junction unmatched. CDR3 protein: CASSDRQGVTGYTF. In nucleotides, the CDR3 is TGTGCCAGCAGTGACCGACAGGGAGTCACTGGCTACACCTTC.

The V gene is TRBV6-4, the J gene TRBJ2-1, with 11 bases fitting TRBD2. The CDR3 consists of 15 residues. Germline V gene sequence: CDR1 MRHNA, CDR2 SNTAGT. With 4 bases clipped from V and 5 bases from J, the junction kept 4 bases outside the gene matches. In DNA, the CDR3 is TGTGCCAGCAGTGTTAGCGGGGGGGGGAACAATGAGCAGTTCTTC. Translated, it gives CASSVSGGGNNEQFF.

The chain links TRBV4-1 to TRBJ1-2, with 8 nucleotides matching TRBD1. The germline CDR1 and CDR2 sequences are MGHRA and YSYEKL. Trimming cost V 0 bases and J 4 bases; bases outside gene matches: 7. The CDR3 is 16 residues long. This chain's CDR3 is CASSQDSDRVFYGYTF. CDR3 nucleotide sequence: TGCGCCAGCAGCCAAGATTCGGACAGGGTCTTCTATGGCTACACCTTC.

This clone showed up just once. The gene calls are TRBV15 and TRBJ2-7; possibly TRBD2 for D (6 bases). The CDR3 is 15 amino acids. Germline V CDR1 and CDR2: LNHNV, YYDKDF (reference sequence). Trimming took 0 bases from V and 1 from J, leaving 10 bases between them. The CDR3 nucleotides are TGTGCCACCAGCAGAGATATAGCGGAGTCCTACGAGCAGTACTTC. Translation: CATSRDIAESYEQYF.

This rearrangement joins TRBV4-3 to TRBJ1-3; D gene uncertain. The V end was cut by 0 bases, the J end by 0 bases, with 6 bases between. Germline lookup yields CDR1 LGHNA and CDR2 YSLEER. The CDR3 covers 15 residues. The CDR3 loop reads CASSQDGHSGNTIYF. The CDR3, as DNA: TGCGCCAGCAGCCAAGATGGCCACTCTGGAAACACCATATATTTT.

CDR3: CASSPPRAENQPQHF. The CDR3, as DNA: TGTGCCAGCTCACCACCGAGGGCAGAAAATCAGCCCCAGCATTTT. The rearrangement links TRBV18 to TRBJ1-5; no reliable D call. Between the trimmed V and J ends, which lost 0 bases and 4 bases, there was a span of 10 bases. Germline-derived CDR1 and CDR2 are KGHSH and LQKENI. The length of the CDR3 is 15 residues. Full variable domain (outside the CDR3, taken from reference TRBV18 and TRBJ1-5): NAGVMQNPRHLVRRRGQEARLRCSPMKGHSHVYWYRQLPEEGLKFMVYLQKENIIDESGMPKERFSAEFPKEGPSILRIQQVVRGDSAAYFCASSPPRAENQPQHFGDGTRLSIL.

The chain's CDR3 is CATGQGAQETQYF. DNA for the CDR3: TGTGCCACCGGACAGGGGGCTCAAGAGACCCAGTACTTC. This rearrangement joins TRBV24-1 to TRBJ2-5; 11 nucleotides align to TRBD1. CDR1 and CDR2 (germline): KGHDR, SFDVKD. The CDR3 sequence is 13 residues long. V lost 9 bases, J lost 2 bases, and 1 base stayed unmatched.